The rows below give T cell receptor beta chains drawn from one sample of a study of graft-versus-host responses after intestinal transplantation. The table came from immunoSEQ multiplex PCR; TCRdb's copy has only in-frame clones and leaves some out. Seen here are under 45,000 clones, 93% observed once, and the top ten hold 3.6%. Sequenced material: PBMCs, taken approximately 700 days after intestinal transplantation. These receptors were obtained from a human patient who received an intestinal transplant, so some T cells may come from the graft donor. The CDR3 runs from the conserved cysteine through the conserved F or W. Fields, in order: J gene, clone size, V gene, CDR3 length, D gene, CDR3 DNA, CDR3 protein. A D gene is named only where the DNA matches it firmly. Expanded clones get a size class; other rows say once, few or many, or leave the size out.

j_call: TRBJ2-7; clone_size: few; v_call: TRBV18; cdr3_length: 14; d_call: .; cdr3_nt: TGTGCCAGCTCAATGCTAGTGGTGAGAGGCGAGCAGTACTTC; cdr3_aa: CASSMLVVRGEQYF
j_call: TRBJ2-2; clone_size: .; v_call: TRBV12-5; cdr3_length: 17; d_call: .; cdr3_nt: TGTGCTAGTGGTTTGGTATACATAGCGGCGAACACCGGGGAGCTGTTTTTT; cdr3_aa: CASGLVYIAANTGELFF
j_call: TRBJ1-2; clone_size: .; v_call: TRBV9; cdr3_length: 14; d_call: TRBD1; cdr3_nt: TGTGCCAGCAGCCCCCGGACAGGGGTTAGTAGCTACACCTTC; cdr3_aa: CASSPRTGVSSYTF
j_call: TRBJ2-7; clone_size: once; v_call: TRBV6-5; cdr3_length: 14; d_call: TRBD1; cdr3_nt: TGTGCCAGCAGCTATGGGGACAGCCTCTACGAGCAGTACTTC; cdr3_aa: CASSYGDSLYEQYF
j_call: TRBJ2-1; clone_size: .; v_call: TRBV18; cdr3_length: 16; d_call: TRBD2; cdr3_nt: TGTGCCAGCTCACCACCGCGAACGGGGGGGCAGGGTGAGCAGTTCTTC; cdr3_aa: CASSPPRTGGQGEQFF
j_call: TRBJ1-4; clone_size: .; v_call: TRBV11-2; cdr3_length: 14; d_call: .; cdr3_nt: TGTGCCAGCAGCTCCCCGGATGGATTTGAAAAACTGTTTTTT; cdr3_aa: CASSSPDGFEKLFF
j_call: TRBJ1-4; clone_size: .; v_call: TRBV7-9; cdr3_length: 13; d_call: .; cdr3_nt: TGTGCCAGCAGCCAGGACGGATCCAGAAAACTGTTTTTT; cdr3_aa: CASSQDGSRKLFF
j_call: TRBJ2-7; clone_size: .; v_call: TRBV6-5; cdr3_length: 13; d_call: TRBD2; cdr3_nt: TGTGCCAGCACTCCAACTAGCGGTTACGAGCAGTACTTC; cdr3_aa: CASTPTSGYEQYF
j_call: TRBJ2-3; clone_size: .; v_call: TRBV9; cdr3_length: 14; d_call: .; cdr3_nt: TGTGCCAGCAGCGTAGAGATCGACACAGATACGCAGTATTTT; cdr3_aa: CASSVEIDTDTQYF
j_call: TRBJ1-3; clone_size: .; v_call: TRBV4-2; cdr3_length: 16; d_call: .; cdr3_nt: TGTGCCAGCAGCCAAGACTTAGGGACACAGGGAAACACCATATATTTT; cdr3_aa: CASSQDLGTQGNTIYF
j_call: TRBJ2-1; clone_size: .; v_call: TRBV4-1; cdr3_length: 18; d_call: TRBD1; cdr3_nt: TGCGCCAGCAGCTCTCCAACCAACCGGGACAGCCGAATGAGGGAGCAGTTCTTC; cdr3_aa: CASSSPTNRDSRMREQFF
j_call: TRBJ2-2; clone_size: .; v_call: TRBV7-9; cdr3_length: 15; d_call: .; cdr3_nt: TGTGCCAGCAGCCAAGAGGGACAAAACACCGGGGAGCTGTTTTTT; cdr3_aa: CASSQEGQNTGELFF
j_call: TRBJ2-7; clone_size: .; v_call: TRBV5-5; cdr3_length: 17; d_call: TRBD2; cdr3_nt: TGTGCCAGCAGCTTGGTGCCTAGCGGGAGGGCCCGCTACGAGCAGTACTTC; cdr3_aa: CASSLVPSGRARYEQYF
j_call: TRBJ1-2; clone_size: .; v_call: TRBV28; cdr3_length: 13; d_call: .; cdr3_nt: TGTGCCAGCAGCCAAGACACCTTCTATGGCTACACCTTC; cdr3_aa: CASSQDTFYGYTF
j_call: TRBJ1-1; clone_size: .; v_call: TRBV6-6; cdr3_length: 14; d_call: TRBD1; cdr3_nt: TGTGCCAGCAAAATGGGACAGATGAACACTGAAGCTTTCTTT; cdr3_aa: CASKMGQMNTEAFF
j_call: TRBJ2-7; clone_size: .; v_call: TRBV4-2; cdr3_length: 15; d_call: .; cdr3_nt: TGTGCCAGCAGCTTGTCCGGGTTGGGGGTGCACGAGCAGTACTTC; cdr3_aa: CASSLSGLGVHEQYF
j_call: TRBJ2-1; clone_size: .; v_call: TRBV5-4; cdr3_length: 13; d_call: TRBD1; cdr3_nt: TGTGCCAGCAGCACAGGGGCTGGGAATGAGCAGTTCTTC; cdr3_aa: CASSTGAGNEQFF
j_call: TRBJ1-2; clone_size: .; v_call: TRBV28; cdr3_length: 12; d_call: .; cdr3_nt: TGTGCCAGCAGGGGGGGGTACTATGGCTACACCTTC; cdr3_aa: CASRGGYYGYTF
j_call: TRBJ2-7; clone_size: .; v_call: TRBV27; cdr3_length: 16; d_call: .; cdr3_nt: TGTGCCACCAAAGGGGGGACTTTCCTTCCCCACTACGAGCAGTACTTC; cdr3_aa: CATKGGTFLPHYEQYF
j_call: TRBJ1-6; clone_size: .; v_call: TRBV7-2; cdr3_length: 15; d_call: TRBD1; cdr3_nt: TGTGCCAGCAGCTTAGCGACAGGGGATAATTCACCCCTCCACTTT; cdr3_aa: CASSLATGDNSPLHF
j_call: TRBJ2-3; clone_size: .; v_call: TRBV6-4; cdr3_length: 14; d_call: TRBD2; cdr3_nt: TGTGCCAGCAGTGAGTCCGGGAGGATTGGTACGCAGTATTTT; cdr3_aa: CASSESGRIGTQYF
j_call: TRBJ1-3; clone_size: .; v_call: TRBV6-1; cdr3_length: 11; d_call: .; cdr3_nt: TGTGCCAGCAGTGAGGGGACGACCATATATTTT; cdr3_aa: CASSEGTTIYF
j_call: TRBJ1-5; clone_size: .; v_call: TRBV6-1; cdr3_length: 13; d_call: .; cdr3_nt: TGTGCCAGCACCGGGGGGGAATATCAGCCCCAGCATTTT; cdr3_aa: CASTGGEYQPQHF
j_call: TRBJ2-5; clone_size: .; v_call: TRBV6-6; cdr3_length: 14; d_call: .; cdr3_nt: TGTGCCAGCAGCTTGTTTTCGGCAGAAGAGACCCAGTACTTC; cdr3_aa: CASSLFSAEETQYF
j_call: TRBJ2-7; clone_size: .; v_call: TRBV30; cdr3_length: 15; d_call: .; cdr3_nt: TGTGCCTGGGGGGATTACCGGGACGGCCCCTACGAGCAGTACTTC; cdr3_aa: CAWGDYRDGPYEQYF
j_call: TRBJ2-1; clone_size: .; v_call: TRBV7-9; cdr3_length: 14; d_call: .; cdr3_nt: TGTGCCAGCCCTACGCCGGGGGCGTACAATGAGCAGTTCTTC; cdr3_aa: CASPTPGAYNEQFF
j_call: TRBJ2-1; clone_size: .; v_call: TRBV9; cdr3_length: 13; d_call: .; cdr3_nt: TGTGCCAGCAGCGTAGACCGTGGCAATGAGCAGTTCTTC; cdr3_aa: CASSVDRGNEQFF
j_call: TRBJ1-2; clone_size: .; v_call: TRBV5-4; cdr3_length: 13; d_call: .; cdr3_nt: TGTGCCAGCAGCTTGGACGGGAACTATGGCTACACCTTC; cdr3_aa: CASSLDGNYGYTF
j_call: TRBJ2-1; clone_size: .; v_call: TRBV29-1; cdr3_length: 12; d_call: .; cdr3_nt: TGCAGCGTTGCCCAGGGAAACAATGAGCAGTTCTTC; cdr3_aa: CSVAQGNNEQFF
j_call: TRBJ1-2; clone_size: .; v_call: TRBV29-1; cdr3_length: 13; d_call: .; cdr3_nt: TGCAGCGTACTGACAGCGGAGAACTATGGCTACACCTTC; cdr3_aa: CSVLTAENYGYTF
j_call: TRBJ2-1; clone_size: .; v_call: TRBV5-1; cdr3_length: 17; d_call: TRBD2; cdr3_nt: TGCGCCAGCAGCTGGGGGACTAGCGGGAGGTTAGGGAATGAGCAGTTCTTC; cdr3_aa: CASSWGTSGRLGNEQFF
j_call: TRBJ1-1; clone_size: .; v_call: TRBV9; cdr3_length: 15; d_call: .; cdr3_nt: TGTGCCAGCAGCCCCCAACTGGACACGAACACTGAAGCTTTCTTT; cdr3_aa: CASSPQLDTNTEAFF
j_call: TRBJ2-5; clone_size: .; v_call: TRBV6-1; cdr3_length: 15; d_call: TRBD1; cdr3_nt: TGTGCCAGCAGCGAGGACAGGAGTGTGACTGACGCCCAGTACTTC; cdr3_aa: CASSEDRSVTDAQYF
j_call: TRBJ2-7; clone_size: .; v_call: TRBV19; cdr3_length: 17; d_call: TRBD1; cdr3_nt: TGTGCCAGTAGTACCCCGGGACAGGGGAAGGAATCCTACGAGCAGTACTTC; cdr3_aa: CASSTPGQGKESYEQYF
j_call: TRBJ1-2; clone_size: .; v_call: TRBV5-4; cdr3_length: 16; d_call: .; cdr3_nt: TGTGCCAGCAGCTTTCTGACAGAATCAGCTAACTATGGCTACACCTTC; cdr3_aa: CASSFLTESANYGYTF
j_call: TRBJ1-1; clone_size: .; v_call: TRBV11-2; cdr3_length: 12; d_call: .; cdr3_nt: TGTGCCAGCAGCTTAGGGTCCCGAGGAGCTTTCTTT; cdr3_aa: CASSLGSRGAFF
j_call: TRBJ2-7; clone_size: .; v_call: TRBV6-5; cdr3_length: 14; d_call: .; cdr3_nt: TGTGCCAGCAGTTACTCGGACGGTTCCTACGAGCAGTACTTC; cdr3_aa: CASSYSDGSYEQYF
j_call: TRBJ1-6; clone_size: .; v_call: TRBV30; cdr3_length: 14; d_call: TRBD1; cdr3_nt: TGTGCCTCAGCCGAGGACAGGGCTAATTCACCCCTCCACTTT; cdr3_aa: CASAEDRANSPLHF
j_call: TRBJ2-7; clone_size: .; v_call: TRBV11-2; cdr3_length: 13; d_call: TRBD1; cdr3_nt: TGTGCCAGCAGCTCGACAGGGTCCTACGAGCAGTACTTC; cdr3_aa: CASSSTGSYEQYF
j_call: TRBJ1-1; clone_size: .; v_call: TRBV18; cdr3_length: 14; d_call: .; cdr3_nt: TGTGCCAGCTCACCACCTTCTAAAACGGGGATAGCTTTCTTT; cdr3_aa: CASSPPSKTGIAFF
j_call: TRBJ1-2; clone_size: .; v_call: TRBV18; cdr3_length: 14; d_call: .; cdr3_nt: TGTGCCAGCTCACCAGTCAGGGGAAACTATGGCTACACCTTC; cdr3_aa: CASSPVRGNYGYTF
j_call: TRBJ2-5; clone_size: once; v_call: TRBV5-1; cdr3_length: 16; d_call: TRBD1; cdr3_nt: TGCGCCAGCAGCTGGTCCGGGACAGGGGAAGTGGAGACCCAGTACTTC; cdr3_aa: CASSWSGTGEVETQYF
j_call: TRBJ1-5; clone_size: .; v_call: TRBV19; cdr3_length: 17; d_call: .; cdr3_nt: TGTGCCAGTAGTATATCAATGTTTCGGGGGACGAATCAGCCCCAGCATTTT; cdr3_aa: CASSISMFRGTNQPQHF
j_call: TRBJ2-7; clone_size: .; v_call: TRBV7-9; cdr3_length: 14; d_call: .; cdr3_nt: TGTGCCAGCAGCTCCCGGGGAGCGTCCTACGAGCAGTACTTC; cdr3_aa: CASSSRGASYEQYF
j_call: TRBJ1-5; clone_size: .; v_call: TRBV30; cdr3_length: 13; d_call: .; cdr3_nt: TGTGCCTGGAGTGTACGAGGAGACCAGCCCCAGCATTTT; cdr3_aa: CAWSVRGDQPQHF
j_call: TRBJ2-7; clone_size: .; v_call: TRBV10-2; cdr3_length: 13; d_call: TRBD1; cdr3_nt: TGCGCCAGCAGCGTTGGACAGGGCTACGAGCAGTACTTC; cdr3_aa: CASSVGQGYEQYF
j_call: TRBJ1-4; clone_size: .; v_call: TRBV6-6; cdr3_length: 15; d_call: .; cdr3_nt: TGTGCCAGCAGAGACCCTCTGGACGCATCGGGAAAACTGTTTTTT; cdr3_aa: CASRDPLDASGKLFF
j_call: TRBJ2-1; clone_size: .; v_call: TRBV10-3; cdr3_length: 18; d_call: TRBD2; cdr3_nt: TGTGCCATCAGTGAGTCTGGGCTAGCGGGAGGGCCTGGAGATGAGCAGTTCTTC; cdr3_aa: CAISESGLAGGPGDEQFF
j_call: TRBJ1-3; clone_size: .; v_call: TRBV27; cdr3_length: 15; d_call: .; cdr3_nt: TGTGCCAGCAGCAAAACCGGGGCCCTTGGAAACACCATATATTTT; cdr3_aa: CASSKTGALGNTIYF
j_call: TRBJ2-7; clone_size: .; v_call: TRBV19; cdr3_length: 14; d_call: .; cdr3_nt: TGTGCCAGTAGTATCCGTGGACAGCGGAACGAGCAGTACTTC; cdr3_aa: CASSIRGQRNEQYF
j_call: TRBJ1-5; clone_size: .; v_call: TRBV6-5; cdr3_length: 15; d_call: .; cdr3_nt: TGTGCCAGCAGTTACTCGAGCGGATCCAATCAGCCCCAGCATTTT; cdr3_aa: CASSYSSGSNQPQHF
j_call: TRBJ2-2; clone_size: .; v_call: TRBV6-5; cdr3_length: 12; d_call: .; cdr3_nt: TGTGCCAGCAGTGTTGCCCCGGGGGAGCTGTTTTTT; cdr3_aa: CASSVAPGELFF
j_call: TRBJ1-3; clone_size: .; v_call: TRBV29-1; cdr3_length: 14; d_call: .; cdr3_nt: TGCAGCGTCGAACAGGTAGTTGCTGGAAACACCATATATTTT; cdr3_aa: CSVEQVVAGNTIYF
j_call: TRBJ2-7; clone_size: .; v_call: TRBV6-6; cdr3_length: 15; d_call: .; cdr3_nt: TGTGCCAGCAGTTACGGGGGGCCGAGCTCCTACGAGCAGTACTTC; cdr3_aa: CASSYGGPSSYEQYF
j_call: TRBJ2-4; clone_size: .; v_call: TRBV19; cdr3_length: 14; d_call: .; cdr3_nt: TGTGCCAGTAGTGAGGTGGTCGCCATGAACATTCAGTACTTC; cdr3_aa: CASSEVVAMNIQYF